Following are 30 T cell receptor beta chains from one sample sequenced in a study of blood T cell repertoires in COVID-19. TCRdb's table, derived via immunoSEQ multiplex PCR, lists solely in-frame clones and lacks some. Seen here are 200,000 to 250,000 clones, approximately 84% observed once, and the top ten hold about 0.93%. The sample consisted of peripheral blood. All receptors come from a man aged 40-50 years with acute or convalescent COVID-19.

The gene calls are TRBV6-6 and TRBJ1-5; D uncertain. Germline CDR1 MNHNY, CDR2 SVGAGI (reference sequence). CDR3 length equals 14 residues. Trimming pared 2 bases from V and 0 bases from J, leaving 5 bases between. The chain's CDR3 is CASSYVASNQPQHF. The CDR3, as DNA: TGTGCCAGCAGTTACGTGGCTAGCAATCAGCCCCAGCATTTT.

The V call is TRBV9, the J call TRBJ2-3; possible D gene TRBD2, 5 bases. Trimming left V 0 bases short and J 0 bases short, with 8 bases between. Per germline, CDR1 SGDLS and CDR2 YYNGEE. CDR3 length equals 15 residues. In DNA, the CDR3 is TGTGCCAGCAGCGTAGGGTGGACTAGCACAGATACGCAGTATTTT. Translated: CASSVGWTSTDTQYF.

The rearrangement joins TRBV5-1 to TRBJ2-7; 11 bases map to TRBD2. V trimming: 3 bases; J trimming: 2 bases; junction bases outside the gene matches: 4. This CDR3 is 15 amino acids long. Germline V gene sequence: CDR1 SGHRS, CDR2 YFSETQ. Written as DNA, the CDR3 is TGCGCCAGCAGCTCTCTAGCGGGGGGCGCCTACGAGCAGTACTTC. Amino acids: CASSSLAGGAYEQYF.

The genes are TRBV6-5 and TRBJ1-1; TRBD1 matches 9 bases. J gave up 5 bases and V 0 bases, and 7 bases lay outside the gene matches. Germline V CDR1 and CDR2: MNHEY, SVGAGI. The CDR3 length is 16 residues. Written as DNA, the CDR3 is TGTGCCAGCAGTTACTCGAAGGGACAGGGAAGGACTGAAGCTTTCTTT. It codes for CASSYSKGQGRTEAFF.

The V gene is TRBV9, the J gene TRBJ2-3; D is unclear. Trimming pared 0 bases from V and 2 bases from J, leaving 7 bases between. Germline values: CDR1 SGDLS, CDR2 YYNGEE. CDR3 length equals 14 residues. The CDR3 DNA reads TGTGCCAGCAGCGTAGACTCCCTCACAGATACGCAGTATTTT. Its protein product is CASSVDSLTDTQYF. Full variable domain (rest looked up from reference TRBV9 and TRBJ2-3): DSGVTQTPKHLITATGQRVTLRCSPRSGDLSVYWYQQSLDQGLQFLIQYYNGEERAKGNILERFSAQQFPDLHSELNLSSLELGDSALYFCASSVDSLTDTQYFGPGTRLTVL.

The V and J genes are TRBV5-1 and TRBJ2-5, with 7 bases identical to TRBD1. Germline trimming cut 4 bases from V and 4 bases from J; bases unmatched to any gene: 7. Germline V gives CDR1 SGHRS, CDR2 YFSETQ. The CDR3 is 14 amino acids. The CDR3 sequence is CASSPRGQGETQYF. The CDR3, as DNA: TGCGCCAGCAGCCCAAGGGGGCAAGGAGAGACCCAGTACTTC.

V gene TRBV9 combines with J gene TRBJ1-2; TRBD1 matches 10 bases. The CDR3 length is 14 residues. J gave up 3 bases and V 4 bases, and 3 bases lay outside the gene matches. Germline-derived CDR1 and CDR2 are SGDLS and YYNGEE. CDR3 in amino acids: CASSLGQGDYGYTF. As DNA, the CDR3 is TGTGCCAGCAGCTTAGGACAGGGGGACTATGGCTACACCTTC. Full variable domain (outside the CDR3, taken from reference TRBV9 and TRBJ1-2): DSGVTQTPKHLITATGQRVTLRCSPRSGDLSVYWYQQSLDQGLQFLIQYYNGEERAKGNILERFSAQQFPDLHSELNLSSLELGDSALYFCASSLGQGDYGYTFGSGTRLTVV.

V usage is TRBV28 and J usage is TRBJ1-1; TRBD1 matches at 12 bases. J gave up 1 base and V 6 bases, and 6 bases lay outside the gene matches. Germline CDR1 is MDHEN and CDR2 is SYDVKM. The CDR3 sequence is 16 residues long. DNA for the CDR3: TGTGCCAGCAGCCTCCCGGGACAGGGGGCGAACACTGAAGCTTTCTTT. Residues: CASSLPGQGANTEAFF.

This clone occurred once. J is TRBJ1-5 and V is TRBV10-2; possible D gene TRBD1, 5 bases. The CDR3 runs 13 residues. Trimming took off 2 bases at V and 16 bases at J, with 18 bases between the two ends. Germline V gene data show CDR1 as WSHSY and CDR2 as SAAADI. CDR3 residues: CASSETPPRDFHF. CDR3 bases: TGCGCCAGCAGTGAGACGCCCCCCAGGGACTTCCATTTT.

This rearrangement joins TRBV5-1 to TRBJ1-2; weak D call: TRBD1 (6 bases). V lost 1 base and J 1 base, leaving 11 bases between the germline ends. CDR1 is SGHRS, CDR2 YFSETQ, per germline. CDR3 size: 15 residues. CDR3: CASSLLGDNNYGYTF. CDR3 nucleotides: TGCGCCAGCAGCTTGTTAGGGGACAATAACTATGGCTACACCTTC.

The chain is built from TRBV5-1 and TRBJ2-1; TRBD2 aligns across 11 bases. CDR1 is SGHRS and CDR2 is YFSETQ in the germline V gene. The CDR3 loop spans 16 amino acids. The ends lost 4 bases at V and 8 bases at J; junction bases unmatched: 11. The CDR3 loop is CASSGSGGASRDEQFF. CDR3 in DNA: TGCGCCAGCAGCGGTAGCGGGGGGGCCTCTAGGGATGAGCAGTTCTTC.

This rearrangement joins TRBV5-1 to TRBJ1-2, with D possibly matching TRBD1 (5 bases). Germline V gives CDR1 SGHRS, CDR2 YFSETQ. Trimming removed 1 base from V and 6 bases from J, with 7 bases in between. CDR3 length: 12 amino acids. Here the CDR3 reads CASSLRGHGYTF. As DNA, the CDR3 is TGCGCCAGCAGCTTGAGGGGCCATGGCTACACCTTC.

The table lists this clone with a count of one. The rearrangement links TRBV9 to TRBJ1-1; TRBD1 aligns across 7 bases. The J segment lost 5 bases and the V segment lost 1 base, leaving 5 bases of the junction unmatched. From germline, CDR1 is SGDLS and CDR2 YYNGEE. The length of the CDR3 is 14 residues. The CDR3 sequence is CASSVQSGGTEAFF. The CDR3 DNA reads as TGTGCCAGCAGCGTACAATCAGGGGGAACTGAAGCTTTCTTT.

This clone was observed a few times. This CDR3 is CASEASAYNEQFF. CDR3 sequence (DNA): TGTGCCAGCGAGGCTAGCGCCTACAATGAGCAGTTCTTC. The chain recombines TRBV3-1 (or the pseudogene TRBV3-2) with TRBJ2-1; D possibly corresponds to TRBD2 (6 bases). Germline V gene data show CDR1 as LGHDT and CDR2 as YNNKEL (reference sequence). Trimming took 8 bases from V and 2 from J, leaving 10 bases between them. The CDR3 has 13 residues.

This sequence joins TRBV9 and TRBJ2-3, with D tentatively TRBD1 (5 bases). This CDR3 spans 15 amino acids. V was clipped by 0 bases and J by 3 bases, with 11 bases between them. The germline V gene has CDR1 SGDLS and CDR2 YYNGEE. The CDR3 sequence is CASSVGAGNTDTQYF. CDR3 bases: TGTGCCAGCAGCGTAGGGGCAGGGAATACAGATACGCAGTATTTT.

The chain joins TRBV19 to TRBJ1-5; 9 bases line up with TRBD1. The CDR3 runs 13 residues. From germline, CDR1 is LNHDA and CDR2 SQIVND (reference sequence). V gave up 5 bases and J gave up 9 bases; unmatched junction bases: 5. The CDR3 bases are TGTGCCAGTAGTCCCACAGGGGGCCTGCCCCAGCATTTT. Amino acid sequence: CASSPTGGLPQHF.

The chain uses TRBV20-1 and TRBJ1-2, with unresolved D. Germline lookup yields CDR1 DFQATT and CDR2 SNEGSKA (reference sequence). The CDR3 covers 11 residues. Trimming took off 6 bases at V and 9 bases at J, with 14 bases between the two ends. The CDR3 reads CSAARRESYTF. The DNA of the CDR3 is TGCAGTGCAGCTCGCCGGGAAAGCTACACCTTC.

The chain employs TRBV10-3 and TRBJ1-2; 11 bases agree with TRBD1. CDR3 length: 14 amino acids. Germline V gives CDR1 ENHRY, CDR2 SYGVKD. The V segment lost 5 bases and the J segment 4 bases; nucleotides outside the gene matches: 3. The chain's CDR3 is CAISPGTGGYGYTF. The DNA of the CDR3 is TGTGCCATCAGTCCCGGGACAGGGGGCTATGGCTACACCTTC.

This clone was counted only a few times. The J gene is TRBJ2-2, the V gene TRBV29-1, with D possibly matching TRBD1 (6 bases). The CDR3 totals 14 residues. Per the germline V gene, CDR1 is SQVTM and CDR2 is ANQGSEA. Deletions cut 7 bases from V and 3 bases from J, with 15 bases between. In DNA, the CDR3 is TGCAGCGCAAGGGACACCCCTGACACCGGGGAGCTGTTTTTT. Translation gives CSARDTPDTGELFF.

The chain recombines TRBV28 with TRBJ1-6, with 12 bases that match TRBD1. This CDR3 is 17 amino acids long. V trimming: 6 bases; J trimming: 3 bases; junction bases outside the gene matches: 6. Germline assignment: CDR1 MDHEN and CDR2 SYDVKM. The CDR3 coding sequence is TGTGCCAGCAGATCCGGGACAGGGGGCGTCTATAATTCACCCCTCCACTTT. Protein product: CASRSGTGGVYNSPLHF.

The V and J genes are TRBV23-1 and TRBJ1-6, with D tentatively TRBD1 (5 bases). TRBV23-1 is known as an ORF, though its function is uncertain. The germline V and J ends were trimmed by 8 bases and 9 bases, with 26 bases remaining between them. There are 17 residues in the CDR3. The chain's CDR3 is CASHHEKQVLGSSPLHF. DNA for the CDR3: TGCGCCAGCCACCACGAAAAACAGGTGTTAGGTAGTTCACCCCTCCACTTT.

DNA for the CDR3: TGTGCCAGCAGCCCGGAGAACTATGGCTACACCTTC. Translation: CASSPENYGYTF. The V gene is TRBV5-4, the J gene TRBJ1-2; D remains ambiguous. The V gene's germline CDR1 is SGHNT and CDR2 YYREEE (reference sequence). The CDR3 is 12 residues long. Trimming pared 4 bases from V and 2 bases from J, leaving 6 bases between.

The chain carries TRBV15 and TRBJ2-5; 7 nucleotides agree with TRBD2. Germline V lookup: CDR1 LNHNV, CDR2 YYDKDF (reference sequence). Losses at the gene ends were 6 bases for V and 4 bases for J; bases not matched to a gene: 5. This CDR3 is 13 amino acids long. The CDR3 bases are TGTGCCACCAGTTTCGGACTAGGAGAGACCCAGTACTTC. Translated: CATSFGLGETQYF. The entire variable domain, with the rest obtained from reference TRBV15 and TRBJ2-5, is as follows: DAMVIQNPRYQVTQFGKPVTLSCSQTLNHNVMYWYQQKSSQAPKLLFHYYDKDFNNEADTPDNFQSRRPNTSFCFLDIRSPGLGDTAMYLCATSFGLGETQYFGPGTRLLVL.

V usage is TRBV19 and J usage is TRBJ1-5; 7 bases are shared with TRBD1. The V gene's germline CDR1 is LNHDA and CDR2 SQIVND (reference sequence). The CDR3 has 15 amino acids. The V segment lost 7 bases and the J segment 2 bases; nucleotides outside the gene matches: 8. The CDR3 sequence is CASTASGGGNQPQHF. The CDR3, as DNA: TGTGCCAGTACCGCCTCAGGGGGAGGCAATCAGCCCCAGCATTTT.

DNA of the CDR3: TGTGCCAGCAGCGCCCGGATGACAGGGGAGACCCAGTACTTC. Amino acid sequence: CASSARMTGETQYF. The V call is TRBV5-6, the J call TRBJ2-5; 7 bases line up with TRBD1. The V segment lost 4 bases and the J segment 5 bases; nucleotides outside the gene matches: 8. In germline, CDR1 is SGHDT, CDR2 YYEEEE. This CDR3 comprises 14 residues.

The J gene is TRBJ2-3, the V gene TRBV5-4, with 8 nucleotides matching TRBD1. Looked up from germline, CDR1 is SGHNT and CDR2 is YYREEE (reference sequence). After removal of 0 bases from V and 1 base from J, the junction contained 7 bases not matched to a gene. CDR3 length equals 17 residues. The CDR3 coding sequence is TGTGCCAGCAGCTTGGGTGCAGGGGGCTTAGGCACAGATACGCAGTATTTT. Amino acids: CASSLGAGGLGTDTQYF.

The rearrangement links TRBV6-5 to TRBJ1-2; 7 nucleotides agree with TRBD1. Germline values: CDR1 MNHEY, CDR2 SVGAGI. V dropped 0 bases and J dropped 0; count of bases not matched to a gene: 1. The CDR3 length is 15 residues. The CDR3 sequence: CASSYSGTANYGYTF. DNA of the CDR3: TGTGCCAGCAGTTACTCCGGGACAGCTAACTATGGCTACACCTTC.

The chain recombines TRBV5-1 with TRBJ2-1; D perhaps matches TRBD1 (6 bases). The CDR3 contains 15 residues. V was pared by 7 bases and J by 0 bases, with 14 bases between. The germline CDR1 and CDR2 sequences are SGHRS and YFSETQ. The CDR3 DNA reads as TGCGCCAGCCGCTCGGACAGCCGCTCCTACAATGAGCAGTTCTTC. It specifies CASRSDSRSYNEQFF.

The rearrangement links TRBV2 to TRBJ2-5, with D possibly being TRBD2 (6 bases). Germline V gene data show CDR1 as SNHLY and CDR2 as FYNNEI. This CDR3 is 12 amino acids long. The V and J ends lost 3 bases and 7 bases respectively, with 9 bases between them. CDR3 amino acids: CASSEGGPTQYF. The DNA for the CDR3 is TGTGCCAGCAGTGAGGGGGGTCCGACCCAGTACTTC.

This clone showed up just a few times. The chain carries TRBV10-3 and TRBJ1-1; no firm D call. The CDR3 has 14 residues. CDR1 is ENHRY and CDR2 is SYGVKD in the germline V gene. Trimming cost V 7 bases and J 1 base, with 13 bases left between them. This chain's CDR3 is CAIKAGLSNTEAFF. DNA of the CDR3: TGTGCCATCAAGGCAGGACTCTCGAACACTGAAGCTTTCTTT.